This T cell receptor beta chain derives from a study of T cell responses to AZD1222 COVID-19 vaccine. This CDR3 is built from 14 residues. CDR1 is KGHSH and CDR2 is LQKENI in the germline V gene. Between the trimmed V and J ends, which lost 3 bases and 3 bases, there was a span of 9 bases. The protocol was immunoSEQ multiplex PCR, while the TCRdb copy is restricted to in-frame clones and leaves out a portion. The data show 130,000 or so clones, 92% seen once. This receptor was identified in an adult in good health. This chain joins TRBV18 and TRBJ1-5; the D is unclear. Sample: peripheral blood, taken on day 0 of AZD1222 vaccination. CDR3 nucleotides: TGTGCCAGCTCACCGGCCAGGAACAATCAGCCCCAGCATTTT. This codes for CASSPARNNQPQHF. The variable domain in full, with the rest retrieved from reference TRBV18 and TRBJ1-5, is NAGVMQNPRHLVRRRGQEARLRCSPMKGHSHVYWYRQLPEEGLKFMVYLQKENIIDESGMPKERFSAEFPKEGPSILRIQQVVRGDSAAYFCASSPARNNQPQHFGDGTRLSIL.